The 25 T cell receptor beta chains listed next were all sequenced from one sample in a study of OX40 agonist ivuxolimab in advanced cancers. Generated by immunoSEQ multiplex PCR, the TCRdb table keeps only in-frame clones and is missing some. The table has roughly 42,000 clones, approximately 86% seen once. Material: CD4+ or CD8+ T cells sorted from blood, obtained in a trial of the OX40 agonist ivuxolimab. These receptor sequences come from an adult with an advanced solid tumor such as melanoma, head and neck, liver or kidney cancer.

The chain employs TRBV5-4 and TRBJ2-7; no firm D call. This CDR3 is built from 13 residues. The V end was cut by 0 bases, the J end by 4 bases, with 8 bases between. Germline V CDR1 and CDR2: SGHNT, YYREEE (reference sequence). This CDR3 reads CASSLAWSYEQYF. CDR3 sequence (DNA): TGTGCCAGCAGCTTGGCCTGGTCTTACGAGCAGTACTTC.

By sample fraction, this clone is medium-sized. The J gene is TRBJ1-1, the V gene TRBV4-1; 9 bases are shared with TRBD1. Germline V gives CDR1 MGHRA, CDR2 YSYEKL. V shed 5 bases, J shed 7 bases, and the junction held 14 bases outside the gene matches. The CDR3 covers 16 residues. DNA of the CDR3: TGCGCCAGCAGCTCCCCGCCGGGACAGGGCGGCGTTGAAGCTTTCTTT. It codes for CASSSPPGQGGVEAFF.

The chain links TRBV27 to TRBJ1-1, with D unresolved. The CDR3 consists of 11 residues. Germline-derived CDR1 and CDR2 are MNHEY and SMNVEV (reference sequence). The CDR3 DNA is TGTGGCGCATCGGATGGCCTAGAAGCTTTCTTT. It is translated as CGASDGLEAFF.

This chain joins TRBV9 and TRBJ2-1; TRBD2 matches at 8 bases. The length of the CDR3 is 15 residues. The germline gives CDR1 SGDLS, CDR2 YYNGEE. The junction had 8 bases not matched to a gene; V was cut back by 4 bases and J by 5 bases. The CDR3 reads CASSPSGGTHNEQFF. For the CDR3, the DNA is TGTGCCAGCAGCCCCTCGGGAGGGACGCACAATGAGCAGTTCTTC.

This chain joins TRBV5-4 and TRBJ2-7; 8 bases fit TRBD2. The ends lost 10 bases at V and 0 bases at J; junction bases unmatched: 3. Germline V lookup: CDR1 SGHNT, CDR2 YYREEE (reference sequence). The CDR3 consists of 12 residues. The CDR3 bases are TGTGCCGTTAGCGGGGACTCCTACGAGCAGTACGTC. It translates to CAVSGDSYEQYV.

J is TRBJ1-2 and V is TRBV30, with 7 bases aligning to TRBD1. Looked up from germline, CDR1 is GTSNPN and CDR2 is SVGIG (reference sequence). This CDR3 spans 16 amino acids. Trimming cost V 4 bases and J 3 bases; bases outside gene matches: 14. The CDR3 sequence is CAWNSATGWKDYGYTF. CDR3 in DNA: TGTGCCTGGAATTCCGCGACAGGGTGGAAAGACTATGGCTACACCTTC.

The chain carries TRBV10-1 and TRBJ1-2; D is unresolved. CDR1 and CDR2 (germline): WNHNN, SYGVQD (reference sequence). V lost 0 bases to trimming and J lost 6 bases, with 14 bases between them. CDR3 length equals 15 residues. For the CDR3, the DNA is TGCGCCAGCAGTGAGTCGGTGGACGGAAGAGATGGCTACACCTTC. This translates into CASSESVDGRDGYTF.

CDR3 coding DNA: TGCGCCAGCAGCCAAGCTAGCGGGAGGGGAGGGGGTGAGCAGTTCTTC. Translated: CASSQASGRGGGEQFF. The genes are TRBV4-3 and TRBJ2-1; 12 bases agree with TRBD2. This CDR3 spans 16 amino acids. Germline V gives CDR1 LGHNA, CDR2 YSLEER. V was pared by 1 base and J by 9 bases, with 7 bases of the junction left unmatched.

The chain joins TRBV5-4 to TRBJ1-1, with D unresolved. V dropped 0 bases and J dropped 6 bases, with 9 bases sitting between them. The CDR3 contains 13 residues. Germline CDR1 and CDR2: SGHNT and YYREEE (reference sequence). The CDR3 reads CASSLGWEAEAFF. CDR3 nucleotide sequence: TGTGCCAGCAGCTTGGGGTGGGAAGCTGAAGCTTTCTTT.

J is TRBJ2-2 and V is TRBV9; 7 nucleotides agree with TRBD1. CDR3 size: 22 residues. The germline V gene has CDR1 SGDLS and CDR2 YYNGEE. V gave up 3 bases and J gave up 4 bases; unmatched junction bases: 27. CDR3 sequence: CASSGKIQGRTPGLPSTGELFF. The DNA of the CDR3 is TGTGCCAGCAGCGGAAAGATACAGGGGCGAACACCGGGTTTACCCTCCACCGGGGAGCTGTTTTTT.

The chain uses TRBV15 and TRBJ1-1; maybe TRBD1 (6 bases). This CDR3 region has 15 residues. V was cut by 3 bases and J by 2 bases, with 13 bases left in between. CDR1 is LNHNV and CDR2 is YYDKDF in the germline V gene (reference sequence). CDR3 DNA: TGTGCCACCAGCAGGACCAGGGGTTCCAACACTGAAGCTTTCTTT. It is translated as CATSRTRGSNTEAFF.

The J gene is TRBJ2-1, the V gene TRBV5-6; D may be TRBD2 (6 bases). CDR1 and CDR2 (germline): SGHDT, YYEEEE. The CDR3 has 15 residues. Trimming took 1 base from V and 3 from J, leaving 11 bases between them. The CDR3 sequence: CASSLSLAIYNEQFF. Written as DNA, the CDR3 is TGTGCCAGCAGCTTGTCTCTAGCGATCTACAATGAGCAGTTCTTC.

The J gene is TRBJ2-7, the V gene TRBV7-8, with 8 bases identical to TRBD1. Germline values: CDR1 SGHVS, CDR2 FQNEAQ. With V trimmed by 5 bases and J by 5 bases, 11 bases remained unmatched. CDR3 size: 15 residues. CDR3 in amino acids: CASSASRTGTDEQYF. CDR3 nucleotides: TGTGCCAGCAGCGCGAGCCGGACAGGGACAGACGAGCAGTACTTC.

This clone was counted between two and nine times. This chain links TRBV5-6 with TRBJ2-5; weak D call: TRBD2 (5 bases). CDR3 length equals 14 residues. Per germline, CDR1 SGHDT and CDR2 YYEEEE. V dropped 2 bases and J dropped 4 bases, with 12 bases sitting between them. The CDR3 nucleotides are TGTGCCAGCAGCTTCTCCAGCGGACGAGAGACCCAGTACTTC. Translated, it gives CASSFSSGRETQYF.

This chain connects TRBV9 to TRBJ2-1; 10 nucleotides align to TRBD2. J lost 3 bases, V lost 3 bases, and 6 bases had no gene match. Looked up from germline, CDR1 is SGDLS and CDR2 is YYNGEE. This CDR3 comprises 16 residues. The CDR3 spells CASSDLAGGHYNEQFF. The CDR3 nucleotides read TGTGCCAGCAGCGACTTAGCGGGGGGCCACTACAATGAGCAGTTCTTC.

This clone was counted only a few times. The chain has TRBV27 and TRBJ1-5, with D possibly matching TRBD1 (6 bases). V dropped 0 bases and J dropped 2 bases, with 8 bases sitting between them. This CDR3 comprises 15 residues. The germline V gene encodes CDR1 MNHEY and CDR2 SMNVEV (reference sequence). The CDR3 DNA reads as TGTGCCAGCAGTTTATCAGGGGGTGGCAATCAGCCCCAGCATTTT. Translating it yields CASSLSGGGNQPQHF.

The chain carries TRBV2 and TRBJ2-1, with a tentative D call TRBD2 (7 bases). The germline gives CDR1 SNHLY, CDR2 FYNNEI. The V end lost 4 bases, the J end lost 1 base, and 14 bases lay between the germline ends. The length of the CDR3 is 16 residues. CDR3 region: CASSGGAGASYNEQFF. The CDR3 nucleotides read TGTGCCAGCAGTGGGGGGGCGGGAGCTTCCTACAATGAGCAGTTCTTC.

The chain combines TRBV2 with TRBJ2-1; maybe TRBD2 (6 bases). V gave up 5 bases and J gave up 2 bases, with 16 bases separating them. From germline, CDR1 is SNHLY and CDR2 FYNNEI. This CDR3 is 16 amino acids long. CDR3 amino acids: CASSPSDYLPYNEQFF. The CDR3 region has the DNA TGTGCCAGCAGTCCTAGCGACTACCTCCCCTACAATGAGCAGTTCTTC.

In nucleotides, the CDR3 is TGTGCCAGCAGCATAGGGACCTATGGCTACACCTTC. Translation: CASSIGTYGYTF. The chain joins TRBV7-9 to TRBJ1-2; D possibly corresponds to TRBD1 (5 bases). The V gene's germline CDR1 is SEHNR and CDR2 FQNEAQ (reference sequence). Between the trimmed V and J ends, which lost 5 bases and 4 bases, there was a span of 8 bases. The length of the CDR3 is 12 residues.

V and J are TRBV7-9 and TRBJ1-1; TRBD1 aligns across 7 bases. There are 14 residues in the CDR3. J was trimmed by 5 bases and V by 4 bases; bases with no gene match: 7. The germline V gene encodes CDR1 SEHNR and CDR2 FQNEAQ (reference sequence). The CDR3 loop reads CASSSVGGQTEAFF. The CDR3 bases are TGTGCCAGCAGCTCAGTGGGGGGACAGACTGAAGCTTTCTTT.

The V call is TRBV14, the J call TRBJ2-3; the D gene is possibly TRBD2 (5 bases). The V gene lost 1 base and the J gene lost 6 bases, with 8 bases spanning the gap. The CDR3 totals 13 residues. Germline lookup yields CDR1 SGHDN and CDR2 FVKESK. The CDR3 DNA is TGTGCCAGCAGCCAAGTTGGCGGGGATACGCAGTATTTT. Protein sequence: CASSQVGGDTQYF.

This chain uses TRBV29-1 with TRBJ2-4; 8 bases map to TRBD1. The ends lost 7 bases at V and 6 bases at J; junction bases unmatched: 5. Germline CDR1 and CDR2: SQVTM and ANQGSEA. The CDR3 loop spans 12 amino acids. The CDR3 DNA follows: TGCAGCGCCTGGACAGGGCGAAACATTCAGTACTTC. It specifies CSAWTGRNIQYF.

Comments on this clone: A junction end diverges from the germline sequence, so it may reflect a read error. This chain connects TRBV6-5 to TRBJ2-4; 13 nucleotides align to TRBD2. This CDR3 has 9 amino acids. The germline gives CDR1 MNHEY, CDR2 SVGAGI. CDR3 amino acids: CARLAGGTF. CDR3 in DNA: TGTGCCCGACTAGCGGGGGGAACCTTC.

J is TRBJ1-1 and V is TRBV19; possible D gene TRBD1, 5 bases. The CDR3 has 13 amino acids. Germline lookup yields CDR1 LNHDA and CDR2 SQIVND (reference sequence). V was shortened by 5 bases and J by 4 bases, with 11 bases between the two germline ends. CDR3 amino acids: CASSLGGVTEAFF. In nucleotides, the CDR3 is TGTGCCAGTAGTCTCGGGGGGGTCACTGAAGCTTTCTTT.

The V call is TRBV5-5, the J call TRBJ2-7, with TRBD2 identical over 9 bases. V gave up 4 bases and J gave up 3 bases; unmatched junction bases: 5. The germline V gene has CDR1 SGHKS and CDR2 YYEKEE (reference sequence). This CDR3 has 14 amino acids. The CDR3, as DNA: TGTGCCAGCAGCGTGACTAGCGGCAACTACGAGCAGTACTTC. As protein: CASSVTSGNYEQYF.